The next 2 T cell receptor beta chains were all read from a single sample in a study of cytomegalovirus exposure and HLA in healthy donors. A multiplex PCR was run with 60 Vbeta primers and 13 Jbeta primers. Here immunoSEQ multiplex PCR was the method, and the copy in TCRdb shows in-frame clones only, minus some. The sample lists about 170,000 clones, approximately 83% occurring once. Sequencing used PBMCs. All receptors come from a boy aged 2 to 10 in good health and CMV-seronegative.

This chain connects TRBV5-4 to TRBJ2-2; TRBD2 matches at 11 bases. Germline CDR1 SGHNT, CDR2 YYREEE (reference sequence). The CDR3 contains 18 residues. Trimming cost V 3 bases and J 4 bases; bases outside gene matches: 11. The DNA of the CDR3 is TGTGCCAGCAGCTCCGGACTAGCGGGTCCCTACGGCACCGGGGAGCTGTTTTTT. Amino acids: CASSSGLAGPYGTGELFF.

The V and J genes are TRBV9 and TRBJ1-3; D is undetermined. Germline V gives CDR1 SGDLS, CDR2 YYNGEE. This CDR3 spans 15 amino acids. With 2 bases removed from V and 0 bases from J, the gap between germline ends came to 9 bases. CDR3 residues: CASSVNSFSGNTIYF. The CDR3 region has the DNA TGTGCCAGCAGCGTTAACAGCTTCTCTGGAAACACCATATATTTT.